These 21 T cell receptor beta chains were sequenced from one sample in a study of PD-1 blockade in mismatch repair-deficient tumors. Method: immunoSEQ multiplex PCR; TCRdb's copy keeps in-frame clones and lacks some. Of some 48,000 clones in the sample, roughly 80% were seen once. The input for sequencing was peripheral blood, taken 20 weeks after starting pembrolizumab. These receptors all stem from an adult with mismatch repair-deficient cancer.

The chain has TRBV30 and TRBJ2-3, with D perhaps TRBD2 (7 bases). Germline-derived CDR1 and CDR2 are GTSNPN and SVGIG (reference sequence). Trimming left V 7 bases short and J 7 bases short, with 21 bases between. The CDR3 runs 14 residues. In nucleotides, the CDR3 is TGTGCCTACCAACCGGGACGGGGGGCGAATACGCAGTATTTT. It specifies CAYQPGRGANTQYF. The whole variable domain, filled in from reference TRBV30 and TRBJ2-3, reads SQTIHQWPATLVQPVGSPLSLECTVEGTSNPNLYWYRQAAGRGLQLLFYSVGIGQISSEVPQNLSASRPQDRQFILSSKKLLLSDSGFYLCAYQPGRGANTQYFGPGTRLTVL.

V usage is TRBV27 and J usage is TRBJ2-3, with 10 positions matching TRBD2. The trim removed 4 bases at V and 6 bases at J, leaving 4 bases unmatched. This CDR3 spans 14 amino acids. Germline CDR1 reads MNHEY; CDR2 reads SMNVEV (reference sequence). The CDR3 reads CASSSLAGVDTQYF. As DNA, the CDR3 is TGTGCCAGCAGTTCTCTAGCGGGAGTCGATACGCAGTATTTT.

In this sample, this clone turned up a few times. This rearrangement joins TRBV7-3 to TRBJ2-7; D might be TRBD2 (6 bases). There are 13 residues in the CDR3. From germline, CDR1 is SGHTA and CDR2 FQGTGA. V was clipped by 6 bases and J by 4 bases, with 13 bases between them. The CDR3 region has the DNA TGTGCCAGCAGTCCGGACGGGAGATACGAGCAGTACTTC. This sequence encodes CASSPDGRYEQYF.

The V call is TRBV7-6, the J call TRBJ2-1; 15 bases line up with TRBD2. The CDR3 consists of 17 residues. Germline CDR1 and CDR2: SGHVS and FNYEAQ. V was pared by 5 bases and J by 2 bases, with 4 bases of the junction left unmatched. CDR3 in DNA: TGTGCCAGCAGCACCGGACTAGCGGGAGGGACCTACAATGAGCAGTTCTTC. Encoded protein: CASSTGLAGGTYNEQFF.

The V and J genes are TRBV7-9 and TRBJ2-1; possible D gene TRBD2, 5 bases. The ends were cut back, 7 bases at V and 4 bases at J, with 14 bases in the middle. Germline V gene lookup returns CDR1 SEHNR and CDR2 FQNEAQ (reference sequence). The CDR3 is 14 residues long. CDR3 residues: CASTTLRGYNEQFF. The CDR3 DNA follows: TGTGCCAGCACCACTCTTCGAGGGTACAATGAGCAGTTCTTC. Filled out from reference TRBV7-9 and TRBJ2-1, the complete variable domain reads DTGVSQNPRHKITKRGQNVTFRCDPISEHNRLYWYRQTLGQGPEFLTYFQNEAQLEKSRLLSDRFSAERPKGSFSTLEIQRTEQGDSAMYLCASTTLRGYNEQFFGPGTRLTVL.

The rearrangement uses TRBV5-1 and TRBJ2-1; 12 positions match TRBD2. The germline V gene has CDR1 SGHRS and CDR2 YFSETQ. The junction had 6 bases not matched to a gene; V was cut back by 0 bases and J by 8 bases. The CDR3 runs to 16 residues. CDR3 sequence (DNA): TGCGCCAGCAGCTTGGGGGCTAGCGGGAGGGCCGATGAGCAGTTCTTC. Protein product: CASSLGASGRADEQFF.

This chain uses TRBV5-1 with TRBJ2-2; D gene ambiguous. Germline loops: CDR1 SGHRS, CDR2 YFSETQ. The CDR3 covers 16 residues. Trimming left V 4 bases short and J 2 bases short, with 15 bases between. CDR3 residues: CASSPDGGYNTGELFF. The CDR3, as DNA: TGCGCCAGCAGCCCCGACGGCGGATATAACACCGGGGAGCTGTTTTTT.

The V call is TRBV5-1, the J call TRBJ2-1, with unresolved D. The CDR3 totals 17 residues. CDR1 and CDR2 (germline): SGHRS, YFSETQ. The V gene lost 0 bases and the J gene lost 1 base, with 14 bases spanning the gap. The CDR3 DNA follows: TGCGCCAGCAGCTTGGTGGGCCAGGAACGATCCTACAATGAGCAGTTCTTC. This sequence encodes CASSLVGQERSYNEQFF.

The V gene is TRBV7-2, the J gene TRBJ1-1, with D unclear. The V end lost 1 base, the J end lost 0 bases, and 6 bases lay between the germline ends. The CDR3 is 14 amino acids. Germline assignment: CDR1 SGHTA and CDR2 FQGNSA. In nucleotides, the CDR3 is TGTGCCAGCAGCTTAGTGACCTTGAACACTGAAGCTTTCTTT. It is translated as CASSLVTLNTEAFF. The entire variable domain, with the rest obtained from reference TRBV7-2 and TRBJ1-1, is as follows: GAGVSQSPSNKVTEKGKDVELRCDPISGHTALYWYRQSLGQGLEFLIYFQGNSAPDKSGLPSDRFSAERTGGSVSTLTIQRTQQEDSAVYLCASSLVTLNTEAFFGQGTRLTVV.

The chain couples TRBV4-2 to TRBJ2-1, with D possibly TRBD2 on 6 matching bases. Germline V CDR1 and CDR2: LGHNA, YNFKEQ. The CDR3 runs 15 residues. Trimming took 6 bases from V and 2 from J, leaving 14 bases between them. The CDR3 nucleotides are TGTGCCAGCAGACTCGCAGCGGGTGCCTACAATGAGCAGTTCTTC. Translating gives CASRLAAGAYNEQFF.

This clone was detected only a few times. The J gene is TRBJ1-2, the V gene TRBV7-9; TRBD1 might be the D (5 bases). The germline V gene has CDR1 SEHNR and CDR2 FQNEAQ (reference sequence). V gave up 4 bases and J gave up 6 bases, with 18 bases separating them. The CDR3 sequence is 15 residues long. The CDR3 region has the DNA TGTGCCAGCAGCTCAACCTCACAGGCCCCGGATGGCTACACCTTC. Protein: CASSSTSQAPDGYTF.

V gene TRBV11-3 combines with J gene TRBJ1-6, with TRBD1 matching over 7 bases. The CDR3 runs 14 residues. The trim removed 6 bases at V and 6 bases at J, leaving 5 bases unmatched. The germline V gene has CDR1 SGHNT and CDR2 YENEEA. This CDR3 reads CASRLGDSNSPLHF. In nucleotides, the CDR3 is TGTGCCAGCAGGCTGGGGGACAGTAATTCACCCCTCCACTTT.

The chain links TRBV30 to TRBJ1-1, with D perhaps matching TRBD1 (6 bases). CDR1 and CDR2 (germline): GTSNPN, SVGIG (reference sequence). The V end was cut by 4 bases, the J end by 3 bases, with 12 bases between. This CDR3 region has 13 residues. Written as DNA, the CDR3 is TGTGCCTGGATTAACAGGGCTCACACTGAAGCTTTCTTT. It yields the protein CAWINRAHTEAFF.

This chain joins TRBV21-1 and TRBJ1-3. TRBV21-1 is recorded as a pseudogene. The CDR3 extends over 11 amino acids. CDR3 loop: CASNLRDTIYF. CDR3 sequence (DNA): TGTGCCAGCAACCTTAGGGACACCATATATTTT.

The chain uses TRBV11-2 and TRBJ1-2, with D unresolved. The CDR3 totals 12 residues. Between the trimmed V and J ends, which lost 5 bases and 8 bases, there was a span of 12 bases. Germline CDR1 is SGHAT and CDR2 is FQNNGV. The CDR3 sequence: CASSPGSGGYTF. CDR3 DNA sequence: TGTGCCAGCAGCCCGGGGTCGGGGGGCTACACCTTC.

The rearrangement joins TRBV9 to TRBJ2-1; 8 bases map to TRBD2. This CDR3 is built from 17 residues. V gave up 4 bases and J gave up 3 bases; unmatched junction bases: 12. Germline V lookup: CDR1 SGDLS, CDR2 YYNGEE. CDR3 DNA sequence: TGTGCCAGCAGCCCAACGACGGGACTAGTCGGCTACAATGAGCAGTTCTTC. Encoded protein: CASSPTTGLVGYNEQFF.

The rearrangement links TRBV5-1 to TRBJ2-3; TRBD2 aligns across 9 bases. Per the germline V gene, CDR1 is SGHRS and CDR2 is YFSETQ. With 3 bases clipped from V and 3 bases from J, the junction kept 17 bases outside the gene matches. The CDR3 runs 19 residues. CDR3 region: CASSWRVGGSGRSTDTQYF. As DNA, the CDR3 is TGCGCCAGCAGCTGGCGGGTAGGAGGGAGCGGGAGGTCGACAGATACGCAGTATTTT.

This clone has more than one count but fewer than ten. This rearrangement joins TRBV7-9 to TRBJ2-7; D is uncertain. Per the germline V gene, CDR1 is SEHNR and CDR2 is FQNEAQ (reference sequence). Trimming pared 6 bases from V and 1 base from J, leaving 4 bases between. CDR3 length equals 11 residues. The CDR3: CASSFSYEQYF. Here the CDR3 DNA reads TGTGCCAGCAGTTTTTCCTACGAGCAGTACTTC.

The J gene is TRBJ2-3, the V gene TRBV7-2; TRBD2 is a possible D gene (5 bases). There are 16 residues in the CDR3. The germline V gene encodes CDR1 SGHTA and CDR2 FQGNSA. Trimming removed 1 base from V and 1 base from J, with 12 bases in between. CDR3 sequence reads: CASSLDGTSGTDTQYF. In nucleotides, the CDR3 is TGTGCCAGCAGCTTAGACGGAACTAGTGGCACAGATACGCAGTATTTT.

Regarding this clone: Germline and junction disagree at one end, which may indicate a read error. The CDR3 DNA reads as TGTGCCAGCATCCCAGGTTACTCAGGGAGGGAACCACATTTT. The encoded protein is CASIPGYSGREPHF. This sequence joins TRBV11-3 and TRBJ2-3; 7 bases map to TRBD2. The germline gives CDR1 SGHNT, CDR2 YENEEA. This CDR3 contains 14 residues.

This clone was detected only once. V is TRBV5-4 and J is TRBJ2-7; D may be TRBD2 (5 bases). The germline CDR1 and CDR2 sequences are SGHNT and YYREEE (reference sequence). V was clipped by 0 bases and J by 3 bases, with 28 bases between them. The CDR3 is 20 amino acids. The DNA for the CDR3 is TGTGCCAGCAGCTTGGCGCCGGGGAATCCCTCACGGTGGGAGATCTACGAGCAGTACTTC. It encodes CASSLAPGNPSRWEIYEQYF. Variable domain in full (rest from reference TRBV5-4 and TRBJ2-7): ETGVTQSPTHLIKTRGQQVTLRCSSQSGHNTVSWYQQALGQGPQFIFQYYREEENGRGNFPPRFSGLQFPNYSSELNVNALELDDSALYLCASSLAPGNPSRWEIYEQYFGPGTRLTVT.